This is a list of T cell receptor beta chains from one sample in a study of OX40 agonist ivuxolimab in advanced cancers. Assay: immunoSEQ multiplex PCR; the TCRdb copy retains only in-frame clones and omits some. The data contain approximately 63,000 clones, approximately 90% of them singletons. The sample was CD4+ or CD8+ T cells sorted from blood, taken in a trial of the OX40 agonist ivuxolimab. The receptors were sampled from an adult with an advanced solid tumor such as melanoma, head and neck, liver or kidney cancer. Both conserved end residues are part of each CDR3. D genes are given only for firm matches. Clone size is given for some rows only: seen once, a few or many times, or a class if the clone is expanded.

>TRBJ1-6|-|TRBV11-1|-
CASSADGGNSPLHF
TGTGCCAGCAGCGCCGATGGGGGCAATTCACCCCTCCACTTT
>TRBJ1-5|-|TRBV30|-
CAWSVQGGALYSNQPQHF
TGTGCCTGGAGTGTACAAGGAGGAGCCCTTTATAGCAATCAGCCCCAGCATTTT
>TRBJ2-2|-|TRBV6-1|once
CASSPPTNTGELFF
TGTGCCAGCAGCCCCCCCACGAACACCGGGGAGCTGTTTTTT
>TRBJ2-1|-|TRBV14|once
CASSRGGTGGTYEQFF
TGTGCCAGCAGCCGGGGAGGGACAGGAGGAACCTACGAGCAGTTCTTC
>TRBJ2-5|-|TRBV20-1|-
CSAGNQETQYF
TGCAGTGCTGGAAATCAAGAGACCCAGTACTTC
>TRBJ1-4|TRBD1|TRBV28|-
CASSLPGTGNEKLFF
TGTGCCAGCAGCCTCCCCGGGACAGGAAATGAAAAACTGTTTTTT
>TRBJ1-1|-|TRBV6-6|-
CASSRQGNTEAFF
TGTGCCAGCAGCCGTCAGGGTAACACTGAAGCTTTCTTT
>TRBJ1-5|-|TRBV10-1|-
CASSSTGNQPQHF
TGCGCCAGCAGCAGTACCGGCAATCAGCCCCAGCATTTT
>TRBJ2-1|-|TRBV7-3|once
CASSFGRHNEQFF
TGTGCCAGCAGCTTTGGGCGGCACAATGAGCAGTTCTTC
>TRBJ2-5|-|TRBV6-1|-
CASSEPVRRTQYF
TGTGCCAGCAGCGAACCGGTTAGAAGGACCCAGTACTTC
>TRBJ2-7|TRBD2|TRBV18|-
CASSPQGTSDEQYF
TGTGCCAGCTCACCACAGGGGACTAGCGACGAGCAGTACTTC
>TRBJ1-1|TRBD1|TRBV5-1|-
CASRPTGANTEAFF
TGCGCCAGCAGGCCTACAGGGGCGAACACTGAAGCTTTCTTT
>TRBJ2-5|-|TRBV6-5|-
CASRHPRGGQETQYF
TGTGCCAGCAGACACCCACGGGGTGGCCAAGAGACCCAGTACTTC
>TRBJ1-5|TRBD1|TRBV19|-
CASSVGTGAYSNQPQHF
TGTGCCAGTAGCGTTGGGACAGGGGCTTATAGCAATCAGCCCCAGCATTTT
>TRBJ2-3|-|TRBV13|-
CASNHFWRVRDTQYF
TGTGCCAGCAACCACTTCTGGAGGGTCCGGGATACGCAGTATTTT
>TRBJ1-1|-|TRBV18|-
CASSHSYSNTEAFF
TGTGCCAGCTCTCACAGTTACTCGAACACTGAAGCTTTCTTT
>TRBJ2-2|-|TRBV7-9|-
CASSPPGDSGNTGELFF
TGTGCCAGCAGCCCACCGGGGGATAGCGGCAACACCGGGGAGCTGTTTTTT
>TRBJ2-1|TRBD2|TRBV28|once
CASRSPGGSKYNEQFF
TGTGCCAGCAGGTCCCCCGGCGGGAGTAAGTACAATGAGCAGTTCTTC
>TRBJ1-5|TRBD1|TRBV19|few
CASTGQGASNQPQHF
TGTGCCAGCACAGGACAGGGGGCAAGCAATCAGCCCCAGCATTTT
>TRBJ1-3|TRBD1|TRBV6-6|-
CASSPIGTGAGNTIYF
TGTGCCAGCAGCCCGATCGGGACAGGGGCAGGAAACACCATATATTTT
>TRBJ1-1|TRBD1|TRBV5-4|-
CASSLPGTVNTEAFF
TGTGCCAGCAGCTTGCCCGGGACAGTGAACACTGAAGCTTTCTTT
>TRBJ2-3|-|TRBV7-9|few
CASGVGPSTDTQYF
TGTGCCAGCGGGGTGGGACCTAGCACAGATACGCAGTATTTT
>TRBJ2-3|-|TRBV27|-
CASSLQVSGTDTQYF
TGTGCCAGCAGTTTACAGGTCTCAGGGACAGATACGCAGTATTTT
>TRBJ2-3|TRBD1|TRBV29-1|-
CSLRTGGTDTQYF
TGCAGCTTGCGGACAGGGGGCACAGATACGCAGTATTTT
>TRBJ1-2|-|TRBV6-5|-
CASSYSTGQGYTF
TGTGCCAGCAGTTACTCCACAGGGCAAGGCTACACCTTC
>TRBJ2-4|-|TRBV30|-
CAWSVPSRGIQYF
TGTGCCTGGAGTGTTCCTAGTCGTGGCATTCAGTACTTC
>TRBJ2-1|-|TRBV5-1|-
CASSVRDNEQFF
TGCGCCAGCAGCGTGAGGGACAATGAGCAGTTCTTC
>TRBJ2-2|TRBD2|TRBV19|once
CASLTSYTGELFF
TGTGCCAGTTTGACTAGCTATACCGGGGAGCTGTTTTTT
>TRBJ2-1|TRBD2|TRBV30|-
CAWNRSGSNNEQFF
TGTGCCTGGAATCGAAGCGGGAGTAACAATGAGCAGTTCTTC
>TRBJ2-1|TRBD2|TRBV7-9|-
CASSLSGGFHNEQFF
TGTGCCAGCAGCTTAAGCGGGGGGTTTCACAATGAGCAGTTCTTC